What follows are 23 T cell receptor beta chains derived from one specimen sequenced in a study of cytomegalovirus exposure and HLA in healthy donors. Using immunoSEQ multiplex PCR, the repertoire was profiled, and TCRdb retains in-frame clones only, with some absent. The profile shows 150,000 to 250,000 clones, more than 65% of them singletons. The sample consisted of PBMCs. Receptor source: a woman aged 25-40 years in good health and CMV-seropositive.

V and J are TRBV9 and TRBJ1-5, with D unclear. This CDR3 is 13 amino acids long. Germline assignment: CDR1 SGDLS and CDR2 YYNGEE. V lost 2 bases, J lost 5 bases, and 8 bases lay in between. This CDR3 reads CASSVGVHQPQHF. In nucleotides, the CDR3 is TGTGCCAGCAGCGTCGGGGTTCATCAGCCCCAGCATTTT. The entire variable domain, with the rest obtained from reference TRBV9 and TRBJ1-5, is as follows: DSGVTQTPKHLITATGQRVTLRCSPRSGDLSVYWYQQSLDQGLQFLIQYYNGEERAKGNILERFSAQQFPDLHSELNLSSLELGDSALYFCASSVGVHQPQHFGDGTRLSIL.

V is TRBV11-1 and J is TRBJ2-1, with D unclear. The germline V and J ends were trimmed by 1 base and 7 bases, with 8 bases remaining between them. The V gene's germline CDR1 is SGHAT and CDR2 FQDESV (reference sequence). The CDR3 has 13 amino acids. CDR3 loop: CASSLGWRNEQFF. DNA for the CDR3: TGTGCCAGCAGCTTAGGATGGCGGAATGAGCAGTTCTTC. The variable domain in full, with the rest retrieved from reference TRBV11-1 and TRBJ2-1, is EAEVAQSPRYKITEKSQAVAFWCDPISGHATLYWYRQILGQGPELLVQFQDESVVDDSQLPKDRFSAERLKGVDSTLKIQPAELGDSAMYLCASSLGWRNEQFFGPGTRLTVL.

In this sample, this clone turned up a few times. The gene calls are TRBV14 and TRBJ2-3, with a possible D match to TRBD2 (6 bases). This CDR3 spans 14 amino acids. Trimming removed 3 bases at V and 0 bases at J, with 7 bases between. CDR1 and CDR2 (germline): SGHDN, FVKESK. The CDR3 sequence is CASSHGGSTDTQYF. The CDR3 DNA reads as TGTGCCAGCAGCCACGGGGGTAGCACAGATACGCAGTATTTT.

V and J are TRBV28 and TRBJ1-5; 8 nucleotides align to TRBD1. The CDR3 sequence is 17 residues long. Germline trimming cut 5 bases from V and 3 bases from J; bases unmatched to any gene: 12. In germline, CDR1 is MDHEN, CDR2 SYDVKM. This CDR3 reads CASSLFPPGQDNQPQHF. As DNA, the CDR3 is TGTGCCAGCAGTCTTTTCCCGCCGGGACAGGACAATCAGCCCCAGCATTTT.

The CDR3 loop reads CASSHGRGTEAFF. The CDR3 bases are TGTGCCAGCAGCCACGGACGGGGCACTGAAGCTTTCTTT. The V and J genes are TRBV5-6 and TRBJ1-1; no clear D. Trimming left V 4 bases short and J 4 bases short, with 11 bases between. The CDR3 has 13 amino acids. Germline V gene sequence: CDR1 SGHDT, CDR2 YYEEEE.

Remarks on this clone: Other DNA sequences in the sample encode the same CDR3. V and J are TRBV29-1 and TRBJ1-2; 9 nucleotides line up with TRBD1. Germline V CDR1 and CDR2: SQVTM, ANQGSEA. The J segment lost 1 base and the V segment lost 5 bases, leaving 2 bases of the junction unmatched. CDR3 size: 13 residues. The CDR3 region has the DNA TGCAGCGTTCGGACAGGGGATAACTATGGCTACACCTTC. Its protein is CSVRTGDNYGYTF.

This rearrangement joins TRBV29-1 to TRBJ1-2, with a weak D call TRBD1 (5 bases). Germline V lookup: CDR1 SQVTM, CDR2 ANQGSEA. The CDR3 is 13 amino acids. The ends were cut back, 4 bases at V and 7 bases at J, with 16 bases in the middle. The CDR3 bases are TGCAGCGTTGTACCCAGGGTGTCGGGTGGCTACACCTTC. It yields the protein CSVVPRVSGGYTF.

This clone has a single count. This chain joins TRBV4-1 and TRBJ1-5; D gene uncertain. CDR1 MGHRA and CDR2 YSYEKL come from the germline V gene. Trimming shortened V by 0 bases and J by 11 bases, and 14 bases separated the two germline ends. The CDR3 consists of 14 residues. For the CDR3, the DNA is TGCGCCAGCAGCCAAGAACAAACACGCGAGGCCCAGCATTTT. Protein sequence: CASSQEQTREAQHF.

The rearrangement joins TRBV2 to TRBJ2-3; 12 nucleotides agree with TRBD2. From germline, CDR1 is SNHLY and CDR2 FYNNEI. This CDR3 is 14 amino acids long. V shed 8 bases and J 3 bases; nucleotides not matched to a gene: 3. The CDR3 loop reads CASDTSGRTDTQYF. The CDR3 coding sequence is TGTGCCAGCGATACTAGCGGGAGGACAGATACGCAGTATTTT.

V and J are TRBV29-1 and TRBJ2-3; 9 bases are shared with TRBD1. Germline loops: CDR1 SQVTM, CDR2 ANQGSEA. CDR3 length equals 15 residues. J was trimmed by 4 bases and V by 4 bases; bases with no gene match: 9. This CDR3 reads CSVAPGTGYSDTQYF. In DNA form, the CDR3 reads TGCAGCGTTGCCCCCGGGACAGGGTACTCAGATACGCAGTATTTT.

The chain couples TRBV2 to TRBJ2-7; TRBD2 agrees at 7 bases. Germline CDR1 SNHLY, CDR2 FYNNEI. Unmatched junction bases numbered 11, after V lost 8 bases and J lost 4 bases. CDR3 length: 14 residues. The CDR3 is CASGGWGGEYEQYF. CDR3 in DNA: TGTGCCAGCGGTGGATGGGGGGGAGAGTACGAGCAGTACTTC.

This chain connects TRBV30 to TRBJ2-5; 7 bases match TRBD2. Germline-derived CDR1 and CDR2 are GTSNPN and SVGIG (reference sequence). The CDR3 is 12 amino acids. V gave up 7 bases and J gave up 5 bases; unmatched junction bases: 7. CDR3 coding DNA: TGTGCCTACGGGAGGACTATGGAGACCCAGTACTTC. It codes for CAYGRTMETQYF.

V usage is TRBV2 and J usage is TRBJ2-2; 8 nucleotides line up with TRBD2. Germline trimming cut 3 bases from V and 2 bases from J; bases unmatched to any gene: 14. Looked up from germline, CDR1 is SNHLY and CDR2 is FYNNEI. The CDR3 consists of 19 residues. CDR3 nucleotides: TGTGCCAGCAGTGATGACAGGAAGGAACTAGCGGATAACACCGGGGAGCTGTTTTTT. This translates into CASSDDRKELADNTGELFF. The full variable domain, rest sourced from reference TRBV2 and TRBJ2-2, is EPEVTQTPSHQVTQMGQEVILRCVPISNHLYFYWYRQILGQKVEFLVSFYNNEISEKSEIFDDQFSVERPDGSNFTLKIRSTKLEDSAMYFCASSDDRKELADNTGELFFGEGSRLTVL.

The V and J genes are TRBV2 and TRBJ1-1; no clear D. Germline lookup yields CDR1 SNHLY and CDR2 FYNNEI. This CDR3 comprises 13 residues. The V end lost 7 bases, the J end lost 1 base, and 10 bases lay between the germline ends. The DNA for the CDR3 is TGTGCCAGCAAGAGGGATTCGAACACTGAAGCTTTCTTT. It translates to CASKRDSNTEAFF.

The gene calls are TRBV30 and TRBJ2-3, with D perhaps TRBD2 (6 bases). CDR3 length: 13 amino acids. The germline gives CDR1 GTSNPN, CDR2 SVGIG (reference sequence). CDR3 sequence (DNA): TGTGCTTGGGGACGGGACTCTGAAGATACGCAGTATTTT. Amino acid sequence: CAWGRDSEDTQYF.

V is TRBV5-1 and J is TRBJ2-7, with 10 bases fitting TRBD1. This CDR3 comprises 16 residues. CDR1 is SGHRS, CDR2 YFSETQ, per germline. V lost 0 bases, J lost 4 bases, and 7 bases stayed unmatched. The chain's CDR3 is CASSLEGDRGTYEQYF. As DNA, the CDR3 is TGCGCCAGCAGCTTGGAGGGGGACAGGGGAACGTACGAGCAGTACTTC.

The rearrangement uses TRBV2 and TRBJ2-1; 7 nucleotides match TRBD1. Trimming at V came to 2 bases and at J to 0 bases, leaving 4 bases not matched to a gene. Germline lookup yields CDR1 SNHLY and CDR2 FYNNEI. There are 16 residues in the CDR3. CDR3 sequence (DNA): TGTGCCAGCAGTGAATCACAGGGGAGCTCCTACAATGAGCAGTTCTTC. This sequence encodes CASSESQGSSYNEQFF.

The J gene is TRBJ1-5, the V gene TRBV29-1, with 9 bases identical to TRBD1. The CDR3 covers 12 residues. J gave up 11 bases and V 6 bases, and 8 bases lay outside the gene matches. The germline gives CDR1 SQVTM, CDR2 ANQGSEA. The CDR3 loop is CSVVTGGAAQHF. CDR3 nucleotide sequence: TGCAGCGTAGTTACAGGGGGCGCGGCCCAGCATTTT.

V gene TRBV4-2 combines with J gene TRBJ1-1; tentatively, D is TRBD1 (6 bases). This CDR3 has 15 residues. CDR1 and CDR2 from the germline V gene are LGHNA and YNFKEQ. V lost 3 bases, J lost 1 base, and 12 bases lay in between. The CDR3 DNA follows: TGTGCCAGCAGCCAGCCCCGGACAGCGAACACTGAAGCTTTCTTT. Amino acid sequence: CASSQPRTANTEAFF.

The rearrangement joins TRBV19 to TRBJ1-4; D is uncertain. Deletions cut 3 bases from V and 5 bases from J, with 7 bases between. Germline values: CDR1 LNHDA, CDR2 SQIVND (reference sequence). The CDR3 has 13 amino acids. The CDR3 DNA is TGTGCCAGTAGTATTTCCCGGAATGAAAAACTGTTTTTT. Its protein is CASSISRNEKLFF.

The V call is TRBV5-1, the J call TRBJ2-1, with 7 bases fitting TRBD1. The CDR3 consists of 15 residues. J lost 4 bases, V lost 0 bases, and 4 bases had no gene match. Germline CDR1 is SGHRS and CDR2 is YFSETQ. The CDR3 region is CASSLVGQTYNEQFF. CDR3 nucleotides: TGCGCCAGCAGCTTGGTGGGACAGACATACAATGAGCAGTTCTTC.

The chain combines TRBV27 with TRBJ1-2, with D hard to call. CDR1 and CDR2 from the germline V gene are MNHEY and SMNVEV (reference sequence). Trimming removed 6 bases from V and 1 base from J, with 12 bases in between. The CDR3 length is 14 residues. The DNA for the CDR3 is TGTGCCAGCAGCCCTCTTTACAGTAACTATGGCTACACCTTC. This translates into CASSPLYSNYGYTF.

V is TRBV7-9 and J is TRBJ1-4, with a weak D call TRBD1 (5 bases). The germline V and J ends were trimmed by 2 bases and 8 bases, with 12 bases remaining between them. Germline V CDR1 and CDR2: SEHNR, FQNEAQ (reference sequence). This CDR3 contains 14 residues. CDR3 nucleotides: TGTGCCAGCAGCTTATCTGACCGGGGGGAAAAACTGTTTTTT. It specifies CASSLSDRGEKLFF.